This T cell receptor (beta chain) originates from a study of graft-versus-host responses after intestinal transplantation. At the level of the study: Each patient got anti-thymocyte globulin induction, then tacrolimus and steroids for roughly 3 years.

Overall study findings and caveats: Recipient marrow held GvH clones, some first seen in ileum or blood. Maximum circulating GvH clone levels tracked with early post-transplant HvG decreases.

The CDR3 consists of 11 residues. Method: immunoSEQ multiplex PCR; TCRdb's copy keeps in-frame clones and lacks some. Of tens of thousands of clones in the sample, 55% to 60% are singletons; the top ten hold approximately 1%. The chain recombines TRBV12-2 with TRBJ1-2; the table assigns TRBD1, which was not confirmed against the DNA. TRBV12-2 is annotated as a pseudogene. The clonotype originates from a human patient who received an intestinal transplant. Source: alloreactive CD4+ T cells from a mixed lymphocyte reaction culture, taken before intestinal transplant. Subset noted: CFSE-low proliferating T cells sorted from roughly 6-day pre-transplant mixed lymphocyte reaction (GvH or HvG direction). The CDR3 sequence is CASRDRDGYTF. CDR3 sequence (DNA): TGTGCAAGTCGCGACAGGGATGGCTACACCTTC.